This entry features one T cell receptor (beta chain) sequence. Its antigen is not identified. This sample stems from a study of T cells in Graves' hyperthyroidism and ophthalmopathy. If no ophthalmopathy progression occurred within 18 months, Graves' hyperthyroidism was stable. Diagnosis rested on symptoms, serum thyroxine and TRAb, thyroid ultrasound, and orbital computed tomography. The CDR3 is 13 residues long. The V gene lost 3 bases and the J gene lost 8 bases, with 14 bases spanning the gap. Looked up from germline, CDR1 is SGDLS and CDR2 is YYNGEE. Findings and caveats of the study: Ophthalmopathy was identified by the model a median about seven months ahead of onset. Also found in blood were most expanded thyroid clonotypes above 0.001.

The investigators amplified TCR beta CDR3 regions from RNA transcripts. With the HTBI primer set, the TCR CDR3 went through a first round of RT-PCR. MiXCR, applied by TCRdb to the multiplex PCR reads, yields one record per CDR3 protein. Of under 700,000 distinct CDR3 sequences listed, under 60% were seen once; the top ten hold 8.2%. The rearrangement links TRBV9 to TRBJ1-1; weak D call: TRBD1 (5 bases). The sample taken for sequencing was peripheral blood or thyroid tissue (not recorded which). The source of this sequence is a woman between 18 and 29 years old with Graves' hyperthyroidism. The chain's CDR3 is CASSGRDADEAFF. Here the CDR3 DNA reads TGTGCCAGCAGCGGCCGGGACGCAGACGAAGCTTTCTTT.